The sample holds a few counts of the clone carrying this T cell receptor beta chain. What it binds is unknown. The source of the sample is a study of identical twins. Study findings and constraints: Some out-of-frame alpha sequences were shared by twins, and these showed excess low generation probability.

This CDR3 has 15 residues. Looked up from germline, CDR1 is SGDLS and CDR2 is YYNGEE. The V end was cut by 0 bases, the J end by 9 bases, with 17 bases between. Using its own MiXCR run on the 5' RACE reads, TCRdb lists one record per CDR3 protein. The table lists a few hundred thousand distinct CDR3 sequences, around 15% of them singletons. This sample was also put to use in a study of yellow fever vaccine responses in identical twins. This second study says: Twins showed a vaccine T cell response that reportedly seemed partly convergent, partly personalized.

The J gene is TRBJ2-3, the V gene TRBV9, with D tentatively TRBD2 (6 bases). Specimen: CD4+ T cells sorted from blood. The sequence was obtained from a woman in her late teens or twenties in good health. CDR3 sequence reads: CASSVERGSMETQYF. Written as DNA, the CDR3 is TGTGCCAGCAGCGTAGAACGGGGGAGCATGGAGACGCAGTATTTT.